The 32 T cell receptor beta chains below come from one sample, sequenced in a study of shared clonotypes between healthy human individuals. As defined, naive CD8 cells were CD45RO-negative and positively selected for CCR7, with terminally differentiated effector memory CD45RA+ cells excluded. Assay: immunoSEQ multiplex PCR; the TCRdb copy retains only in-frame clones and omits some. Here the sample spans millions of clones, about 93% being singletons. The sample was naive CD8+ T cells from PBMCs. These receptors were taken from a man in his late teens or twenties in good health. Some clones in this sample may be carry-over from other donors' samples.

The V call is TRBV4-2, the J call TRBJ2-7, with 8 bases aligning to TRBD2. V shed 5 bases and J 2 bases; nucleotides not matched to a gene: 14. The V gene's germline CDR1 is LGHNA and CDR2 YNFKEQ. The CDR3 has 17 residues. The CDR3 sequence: CASSMVGGSGKTYEQYF. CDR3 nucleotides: TGTGCCAGCAGCATGGTGGGGGGTAGCGGGAAAACCTACGAGCAGTACTTC.

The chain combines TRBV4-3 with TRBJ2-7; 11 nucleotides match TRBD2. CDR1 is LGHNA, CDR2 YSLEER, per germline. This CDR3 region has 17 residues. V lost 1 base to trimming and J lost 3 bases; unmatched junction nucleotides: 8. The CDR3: CASSQVVKLAGDYEQYF. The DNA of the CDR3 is TGCGCCAGCAGCCAAGTAGTAAAACTAGCGGGGGACTACGAGCAGTACTTC.

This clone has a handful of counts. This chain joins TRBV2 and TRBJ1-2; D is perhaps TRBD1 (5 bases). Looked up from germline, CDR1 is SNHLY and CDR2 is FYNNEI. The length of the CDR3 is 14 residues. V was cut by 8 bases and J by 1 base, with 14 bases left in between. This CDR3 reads CASEQGPHNYGYTF. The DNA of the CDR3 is TGTGCCAGCGAGCAGGGACCCCATAACTATGGCTACACCTTC.

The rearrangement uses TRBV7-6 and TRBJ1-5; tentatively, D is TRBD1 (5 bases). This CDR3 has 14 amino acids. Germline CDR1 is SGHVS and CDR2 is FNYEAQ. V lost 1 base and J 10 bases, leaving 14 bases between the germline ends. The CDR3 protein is CASSLGQGAGPQHF. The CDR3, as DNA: TGTGCCAGCAGCTTAGGTCAGGGTGCCGGTCCCCAGCATTTT.

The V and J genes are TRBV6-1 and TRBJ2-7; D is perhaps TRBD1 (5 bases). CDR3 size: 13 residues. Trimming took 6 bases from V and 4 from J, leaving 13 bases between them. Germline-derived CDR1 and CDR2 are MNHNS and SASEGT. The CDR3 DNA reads TGTGCCAGCAGACCAGAAAACAGGTACGAGCAGTACTTC. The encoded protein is CASRPENRYEQYF.

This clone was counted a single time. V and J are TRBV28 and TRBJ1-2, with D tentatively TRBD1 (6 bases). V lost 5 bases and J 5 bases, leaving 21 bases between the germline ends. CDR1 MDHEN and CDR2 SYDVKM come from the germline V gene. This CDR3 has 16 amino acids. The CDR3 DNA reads TGTGCCAGCAGTGGCCCAGGGGACACATGGGGATATGGCTACACCTTC. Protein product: CASSGPGDTWGYGYTF.

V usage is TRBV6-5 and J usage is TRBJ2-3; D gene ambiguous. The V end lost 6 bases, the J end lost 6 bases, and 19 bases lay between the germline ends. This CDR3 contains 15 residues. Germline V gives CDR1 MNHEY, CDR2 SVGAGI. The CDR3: CASSPKSLRDDTQYF. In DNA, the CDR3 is TGTGCCAGCAGCCCGAAGTCATTGAGAGACGATACGCAGTATTTT.

The CDR3 DNA follows: TGTGCCTCAAAAGATCCAGCGGGAGGGAATGAGCAGTTCTTC. This encodes CASKDPAGGNEQFF. The chain links TRBV28 to TRBJ2-1, with TRBD2 identical over 10 bases. V gave up 11 bases and J gave up 7 bases; unmatched junction bases: 11. This CDR3 contains 14 residues. In germline, CDR1 is MDHEN, CDR2 SYDVKM.

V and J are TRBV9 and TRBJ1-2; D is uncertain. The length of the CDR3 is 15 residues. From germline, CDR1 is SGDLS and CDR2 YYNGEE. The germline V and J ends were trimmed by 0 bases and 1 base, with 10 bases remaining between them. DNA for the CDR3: TGTGCCAGCAGCGTAGTCCCAGAGAGTAACTATGGCTACACCTTC. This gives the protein CASSVVPESNYGYTF.

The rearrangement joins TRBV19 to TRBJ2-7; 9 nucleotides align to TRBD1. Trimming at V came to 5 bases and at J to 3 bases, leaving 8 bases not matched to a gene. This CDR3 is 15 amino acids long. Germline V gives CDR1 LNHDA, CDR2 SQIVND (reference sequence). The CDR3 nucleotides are TGTGCCAGTAGTCCCACCGACAGGGGGTTCTACGAGCAGTACTTC. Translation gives CASSPTDRGFYEQYF. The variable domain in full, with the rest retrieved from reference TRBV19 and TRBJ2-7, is DGGITQSPKYLFRKEGQNVTLSCEQNLNHDAMYWYRQDPGQGLRLIYYSQIVNDFQKGDIAEGYSVSREKKESFPLTVTSAQKNPTAFYLCASSPTDRGFYEQYFGPGTRLTVT.

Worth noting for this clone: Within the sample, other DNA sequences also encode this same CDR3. This CDR3 is CASSFGLAAYNEQFF. CDR3 nucleotide sequence: TGTGCCAGCAGTTTTGGTCTAGCGGCTTACAATGAGCAGTTCTTC. The rearrangement uses TRBV28 and TRBJ2-1; TRBD2 matches 7 bases. This CDR3 spans 15 amino acids. Trimming cost V 3 bases and J 4 bases; bases outside gene matches: 6. The V gene's germline CDR1 is MDHEN and CDR2 SYDVKM.

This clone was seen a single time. CDR3 DNA sequence: TGTGCCAGCAGCGCCGGACTAGCGGGAGGGAGGGTGTCCTACGAGCAGTACTTC. This codes for CASSAGLAGGRVSYEQYF. The chain employs TRBV7-9 and TRBJ2-7, with TRBD2 matching 15 bases. Germline V gene data show CDR1 as SEHNR and CDR2 as FQNEAQ (reference sequence). V shed 5 bases and J 1 base; nucleotides not matched to a gene: 9. This CDR3 region has 18 residues.

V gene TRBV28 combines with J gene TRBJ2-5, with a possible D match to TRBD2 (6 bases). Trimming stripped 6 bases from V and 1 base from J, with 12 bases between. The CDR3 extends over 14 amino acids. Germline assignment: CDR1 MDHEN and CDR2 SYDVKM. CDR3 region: CASRGGYSQETQYF. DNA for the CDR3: TGTGCCAGCAGGGGGGGTTACAGCCAAGAGACCCAGTACTTC. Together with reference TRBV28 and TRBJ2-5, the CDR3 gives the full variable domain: DVKVTQSSRYLVKRTGEKVFLECVQDMDHENMFWYRQDPGLGLRLIYFSYDVKMKEKGDIPEGYSVSREKKERFSLILESASTNQTSMYLCASRGGYSQETQYFGPGTRLLVL.

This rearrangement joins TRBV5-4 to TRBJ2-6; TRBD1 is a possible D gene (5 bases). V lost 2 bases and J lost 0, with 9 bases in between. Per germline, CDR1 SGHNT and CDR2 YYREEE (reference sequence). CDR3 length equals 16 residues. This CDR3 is CASSFLTVSGANVLTF. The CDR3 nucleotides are TGTGCCAGCAGCTTTTTGACAGTCTCTGGGGCCAACGTCCTGACTTTC.

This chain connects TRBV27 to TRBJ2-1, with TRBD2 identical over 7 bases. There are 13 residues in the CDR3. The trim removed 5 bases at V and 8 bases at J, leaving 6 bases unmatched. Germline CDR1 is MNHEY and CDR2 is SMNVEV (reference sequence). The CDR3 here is CASSRGGDDEQFF. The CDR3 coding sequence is TGTGCCAGCAGTCGGGGAGGGGATGATGAGCAGTTCTTC.

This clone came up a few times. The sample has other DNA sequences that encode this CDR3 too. The CDR3 sequence: CASSLRDRYQPQHF. The CDR3 DNA sequence: TGTGCCAGCAGTTTAAGGGACAGATATCAGCCCCAGCATTTT. V and J are TRBV27 and TRBJ1-5, with 7 bases lining up with TRBD1. Germline V gene data show CDR1 as MNHEY and CDR2 as SMNVEV (reference sequence). V dropped 2 bases and J dropped 5; count of bases not matched to a gene: 3. This CDR3 is 14 amino acids long.

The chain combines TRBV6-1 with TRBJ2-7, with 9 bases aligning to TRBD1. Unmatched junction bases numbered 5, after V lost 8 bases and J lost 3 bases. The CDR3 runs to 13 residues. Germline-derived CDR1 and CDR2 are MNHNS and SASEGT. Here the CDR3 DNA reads TGTGCCAGCGGACAGGGGATAGGCTACGAGCAGTACTTC. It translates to CASGQGIGYEQYF.

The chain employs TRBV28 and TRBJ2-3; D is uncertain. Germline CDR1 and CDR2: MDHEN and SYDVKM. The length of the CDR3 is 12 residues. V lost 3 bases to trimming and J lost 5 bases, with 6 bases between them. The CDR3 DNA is TGTGCCAGCAGTTTCGTGAGAGATACGCAGTATTTT. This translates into CASSFVRDTQYF.

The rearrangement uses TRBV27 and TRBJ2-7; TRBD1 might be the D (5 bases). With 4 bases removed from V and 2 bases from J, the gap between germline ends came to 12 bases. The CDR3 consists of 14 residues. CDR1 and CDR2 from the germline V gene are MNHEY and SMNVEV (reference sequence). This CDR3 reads CASSWAGSPYEQYF. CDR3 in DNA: TGTGCCAGCAGTTGGGCAGGGTCCCCCTACGAGCAGTACTTC.

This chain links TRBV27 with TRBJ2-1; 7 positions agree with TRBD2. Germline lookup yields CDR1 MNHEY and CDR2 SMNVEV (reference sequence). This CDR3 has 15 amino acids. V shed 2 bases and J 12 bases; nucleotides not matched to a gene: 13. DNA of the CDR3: TGTGCCAGCAGTTTAAGGGCTAGCGGATCCCAGGGGCAGTTCTTC. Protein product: CASSLRASGSQGQFF.

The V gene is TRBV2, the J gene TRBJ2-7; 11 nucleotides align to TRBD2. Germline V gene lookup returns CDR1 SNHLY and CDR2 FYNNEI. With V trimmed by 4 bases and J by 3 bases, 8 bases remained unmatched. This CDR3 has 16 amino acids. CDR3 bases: TGTGCCAGCAGTGCGCCGACTAGCGGGGACGACTACGAGCAGTACTTC. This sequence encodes CASSAPTSGDDYEQYF.

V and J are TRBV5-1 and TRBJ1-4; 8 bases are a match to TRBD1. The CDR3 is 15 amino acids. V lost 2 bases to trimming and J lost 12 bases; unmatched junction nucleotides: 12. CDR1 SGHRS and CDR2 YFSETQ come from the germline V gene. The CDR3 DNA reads TGCGCCAGCAGCTTAACAGGGGGGGCCACGGGAGAACTGTTTTTT. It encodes CASSLTGGATGELFF.

The CDR3, as DNA: TGTGCCAGCAGCTTAGGTGCGGCAGGGGTTTTTACCGGGGAGCTGTTTTTT. Translating it yields CASSLGAAGVFTGELFF. The chain has TRBV7-6 and TRBJ2-2, with D perhaps TRBD1 (6 bases). The V end lost 1 base, the J end lost 5 bases, and 17 bases lay between the germline ends. The CDR3 length is 17 residues. Per the germline V gene, CDR1 is SGHVS and CDR2 is FNYEAQ.

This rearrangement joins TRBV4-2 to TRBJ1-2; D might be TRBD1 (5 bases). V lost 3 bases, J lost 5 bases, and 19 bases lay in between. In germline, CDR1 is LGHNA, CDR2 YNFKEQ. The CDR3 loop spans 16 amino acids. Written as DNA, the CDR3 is TGTGCCAGCAGCCACTCTTCCGGGACGCTATCTTATGGCTACACCTTC. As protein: CASSHSSGTLSYGYTF.

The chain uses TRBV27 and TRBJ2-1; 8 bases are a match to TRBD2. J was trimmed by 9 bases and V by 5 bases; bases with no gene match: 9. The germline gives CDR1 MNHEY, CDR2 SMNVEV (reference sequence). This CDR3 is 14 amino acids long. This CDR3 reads CASSTEAGAGEQFF. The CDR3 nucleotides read TGTGCCAGCAGTACCGAAGCGGGAGCGGGTGAGCAGTTCTTC.

The chain's CDR3 is CASSPGTGYTDTQYF. The CDR3 coding sequence is TGTGCCAGCTCACCCGGGACAGGATACACAGATACGCAGTATTTT. This chain joins TRBV18 and TRBJ2-3, with 8 positions matching TRBD1. Germline lookup yields CDR1 KGHSH and CDR2 LQKENI. V lost 3 bases and J lost 2; bases outside the gene matches: 4. The CDR3 is 15 residues long.

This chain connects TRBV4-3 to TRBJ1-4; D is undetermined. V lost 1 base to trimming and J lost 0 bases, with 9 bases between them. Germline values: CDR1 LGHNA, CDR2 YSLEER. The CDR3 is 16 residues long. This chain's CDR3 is CASSQVLGATNEKLFF. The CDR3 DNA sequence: TGCGCCAGCAGCCAAGTGCTAGGTGCAACTAATGAAAAACTGTTTTTT.

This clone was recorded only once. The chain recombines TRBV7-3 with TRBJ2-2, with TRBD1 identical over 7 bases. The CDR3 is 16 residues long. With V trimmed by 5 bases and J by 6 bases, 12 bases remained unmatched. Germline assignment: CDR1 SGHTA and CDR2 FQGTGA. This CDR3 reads CASSVGYRGGAGELFF. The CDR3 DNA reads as TGTGCCAGCAGCGTAGGGTACAGGGGTGGTGCCGGGGAGCTGTTTTTT.

In DNA form, the CDR3 reads TGTGCCAGCAGTTTAGGTCCAGGTCGCTACGAGCAGTACTTC. Translating it yields CASSLGPGRYEQYF. The V gene is TRBV27, the J gene TRBJ2-7, with no clear D. The CDR3 is 14 residues long. V was clipped by 2 bases and J by 3 bases, with 11 bases between them. The V gene's germline CDR1 is MNHEY and CDR2 SMNVEV (reference sequence).

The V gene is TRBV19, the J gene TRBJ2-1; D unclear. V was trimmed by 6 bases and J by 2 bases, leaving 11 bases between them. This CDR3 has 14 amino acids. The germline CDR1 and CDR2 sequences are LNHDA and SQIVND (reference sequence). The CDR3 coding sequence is TGTGCCAGTAGCCTAACTGGGACCTACAATGAGCAGTTCTTC. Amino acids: CASSLTGTYNEQFF. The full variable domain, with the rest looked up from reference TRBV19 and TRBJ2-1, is DGGITQSPKYLFRKEGQNVTLSCEQNLNHDAMYWYRQDPGQGLRLIYYSQIVNDFQKGDIAEGYSVSREKKESFPLTVTSAQKNPTAFYLCASSLTGTYNEQFFGPGTRLTVL.

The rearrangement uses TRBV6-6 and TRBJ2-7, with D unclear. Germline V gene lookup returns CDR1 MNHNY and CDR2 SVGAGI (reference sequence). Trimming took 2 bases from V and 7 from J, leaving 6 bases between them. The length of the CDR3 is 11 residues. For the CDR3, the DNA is TGTGCCAGCAGTTACAATGGAGAGCAGTACTTC. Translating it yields CASSYNGEQYF.

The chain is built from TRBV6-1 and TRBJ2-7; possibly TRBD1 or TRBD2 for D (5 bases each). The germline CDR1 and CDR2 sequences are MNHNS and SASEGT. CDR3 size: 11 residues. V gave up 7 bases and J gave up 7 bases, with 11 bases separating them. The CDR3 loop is CASTGAGEQYF. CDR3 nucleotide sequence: TGTGCCAGCACCGGGGCGGGTGAGCAGTACTTC.